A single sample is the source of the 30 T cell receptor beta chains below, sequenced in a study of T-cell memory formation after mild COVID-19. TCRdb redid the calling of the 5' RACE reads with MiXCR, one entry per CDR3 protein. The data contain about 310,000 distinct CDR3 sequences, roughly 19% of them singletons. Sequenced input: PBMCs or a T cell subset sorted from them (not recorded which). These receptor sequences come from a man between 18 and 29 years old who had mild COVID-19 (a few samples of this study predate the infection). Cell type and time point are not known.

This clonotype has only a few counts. In nucleotides, the CDR3 is TGTGCCAGCAGCTTTCTAGCGGGGGGATTGTACAATGAGCAGTTCTTC. Protein sequence: CASSFLAGGLYNEQFF. This sequence joins TRBV7-9 and TRBJ2-1, with 11 bases aligning to TRBD2. Germline V lookup: CDR1 SEHNR, CDR2 FQNEAQ (reference sequence). The CDR3 sequence is 16 residues long. V lost 3 bases, J lost 4 bases, and 5 bases stayed unmatched.

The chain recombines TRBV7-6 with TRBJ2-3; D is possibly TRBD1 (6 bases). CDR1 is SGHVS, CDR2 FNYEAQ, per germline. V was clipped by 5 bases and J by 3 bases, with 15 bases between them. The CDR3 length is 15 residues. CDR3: CASSVRGHETDTQYF. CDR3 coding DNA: TGTGCCAGCAGCGTCAGGGGCCATGAGACAGATACGCAGTATTTT.

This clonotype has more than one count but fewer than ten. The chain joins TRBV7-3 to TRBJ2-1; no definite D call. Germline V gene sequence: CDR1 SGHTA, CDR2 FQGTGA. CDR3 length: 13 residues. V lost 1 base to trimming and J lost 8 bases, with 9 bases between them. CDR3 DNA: TGTGCCAGCAGCTTAAGCAGGTTGGATGAGCAGTTCTTC. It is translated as CASSLSRLDEQFF.

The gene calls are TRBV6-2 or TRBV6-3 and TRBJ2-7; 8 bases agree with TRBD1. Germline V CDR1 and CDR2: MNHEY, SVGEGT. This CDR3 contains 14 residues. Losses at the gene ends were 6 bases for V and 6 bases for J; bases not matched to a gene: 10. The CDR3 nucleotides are TGTGCCAGCAGCCCAAGACAGGGGCTCCGCGAGCAGTACGTC. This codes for CASSPRQGLREQYV.

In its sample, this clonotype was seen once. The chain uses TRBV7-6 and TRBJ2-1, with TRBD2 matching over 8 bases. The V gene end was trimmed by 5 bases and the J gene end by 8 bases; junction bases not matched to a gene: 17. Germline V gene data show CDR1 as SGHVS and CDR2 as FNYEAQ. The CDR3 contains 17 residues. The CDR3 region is CASSHWGQLAATDEQFF. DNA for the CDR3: TGTGCCAGCAGCCACTGGGGGCAACTAGCGGCCACAGATGAGCAGTTCTTC.

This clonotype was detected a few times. Here the CDR3 reads CASSPWGQQFYTEAFF. The CDR3, as DNA: TGTGCCAGCAGCCCTTGGGGACAGCAATTTTACACTGAAGCTTTCTTT. The chain employs TRBV3-1 and TRBJ1-1; TRBD1 agrees at 7 bases. Germline V gene lookup returns CDR1 LGHDT and CDR2 YNNKEL (reference sequence). The CDR3 contains 16 residues. With V trimmed by 4 bases and J by 3 bases, 11 bases remained unmatched.

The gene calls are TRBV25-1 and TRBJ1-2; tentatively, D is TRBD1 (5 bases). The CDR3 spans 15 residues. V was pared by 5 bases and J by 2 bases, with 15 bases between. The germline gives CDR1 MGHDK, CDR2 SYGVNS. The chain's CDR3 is CASSYPGLDNYGYTF. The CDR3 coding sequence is TGTGCCAGCAGTTATCCGGGACTGGACAACTATGGCTACACCTTC.

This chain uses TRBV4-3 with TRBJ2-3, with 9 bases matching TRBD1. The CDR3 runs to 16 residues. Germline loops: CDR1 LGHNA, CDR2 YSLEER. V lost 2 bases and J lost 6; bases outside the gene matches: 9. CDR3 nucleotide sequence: TGCGCCAGCAGCCAACTGAGGGGACAGGGTCCCGATACGCAGTATTTT. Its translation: CASSQLRGQGPDTQYF.

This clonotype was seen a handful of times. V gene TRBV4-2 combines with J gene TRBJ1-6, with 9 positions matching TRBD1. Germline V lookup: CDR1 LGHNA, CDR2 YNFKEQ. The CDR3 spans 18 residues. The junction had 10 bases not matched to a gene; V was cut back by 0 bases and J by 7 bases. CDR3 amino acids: CASSQEWGAGTGNSPLHF. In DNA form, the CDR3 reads TGTGCCAGCAGCCAAGAATGGGGGGCCGGGACAGGGAATTCACCCCTCCACTTT.

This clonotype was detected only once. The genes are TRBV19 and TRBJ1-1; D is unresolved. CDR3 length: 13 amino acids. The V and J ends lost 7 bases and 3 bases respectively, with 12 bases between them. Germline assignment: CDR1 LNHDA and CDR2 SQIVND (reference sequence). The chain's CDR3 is CASKFGDYTEAFF. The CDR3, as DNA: TGTGCCAGTAAGTTTGGTGATTACACTGAAGCTTTCTTT.

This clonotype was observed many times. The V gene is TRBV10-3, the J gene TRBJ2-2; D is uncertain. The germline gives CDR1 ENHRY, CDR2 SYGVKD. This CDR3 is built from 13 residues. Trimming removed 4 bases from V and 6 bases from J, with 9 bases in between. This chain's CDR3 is CAISGLGAGELFF. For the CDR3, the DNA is TGTGCCATCAGTGGCTTGGGCGCCGGGGAGCTGTTTTTT.

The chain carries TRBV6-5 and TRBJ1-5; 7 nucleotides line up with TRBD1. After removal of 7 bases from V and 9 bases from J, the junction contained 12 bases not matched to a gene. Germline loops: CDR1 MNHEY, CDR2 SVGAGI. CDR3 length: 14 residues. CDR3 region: CASKSDRTGSPQHF. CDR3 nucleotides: TGTGCCAGCAAATCGGACAGGACGGGGTCGCCCCAGCATTTT.

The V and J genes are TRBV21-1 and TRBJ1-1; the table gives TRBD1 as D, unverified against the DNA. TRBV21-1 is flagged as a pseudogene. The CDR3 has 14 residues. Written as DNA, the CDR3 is TGTGCCAGCACCGATGGGGGAGAGAACACTGAAGCTTTCTTT. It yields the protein CASTDGGENTEAFF.

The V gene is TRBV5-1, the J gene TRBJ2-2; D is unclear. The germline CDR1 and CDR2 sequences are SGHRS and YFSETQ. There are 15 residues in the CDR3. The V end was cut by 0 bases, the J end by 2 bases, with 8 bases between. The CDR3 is CASSLVRINTGELFF. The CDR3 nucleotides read TGCGCCAGCAGCTTGGTCAGAATCAACACCGGGGAGCTGTTTTTT. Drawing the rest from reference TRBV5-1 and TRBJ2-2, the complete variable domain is KAGVTQTPRYLIKTRGQQVTLSCSPISGHRSVSWYQQTPGQGLQFLFEYFSETQRNKGNFPGRFSGRQFSNSRSEMNVSTLELGDSALYLCASSLVRINTGELFFGEGSRLTVL.

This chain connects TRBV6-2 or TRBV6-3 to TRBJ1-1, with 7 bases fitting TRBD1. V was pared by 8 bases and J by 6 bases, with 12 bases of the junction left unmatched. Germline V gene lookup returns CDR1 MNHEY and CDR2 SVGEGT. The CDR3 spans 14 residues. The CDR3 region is CASRPSGTDPEAFF. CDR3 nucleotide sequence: TGTGCCAGCCGTCCTTCCGGGACAGACCCTGAAGCTTTCTTT.

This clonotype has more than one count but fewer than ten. The CDR3 nucleotides read TGCGCCAGCAGCAGGGGACAGGCCGAAAAGCAGTACTTC. Protein sequence: CASSRGQAEKQYF. The J gene is TRBJ2-7, the V gene TRBV5-1, with 8 positions matching TRBD1. CDR3 length: 13 amino acids. Germline loops: CDR1 SGHRS, CDR2 YFSETQ. The V segment lost 4 bases and the J segment 8 bases; nucleotides outside the gene matches: 8.

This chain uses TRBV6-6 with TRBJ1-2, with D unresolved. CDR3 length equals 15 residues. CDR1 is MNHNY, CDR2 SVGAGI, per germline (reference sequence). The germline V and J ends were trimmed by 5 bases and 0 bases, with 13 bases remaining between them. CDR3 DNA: TGTGCCAGCAGTCTCGGCTCGGGCACTAACTATGGCTACACCTTC. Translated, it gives CASSLGSGTNYGYTF.

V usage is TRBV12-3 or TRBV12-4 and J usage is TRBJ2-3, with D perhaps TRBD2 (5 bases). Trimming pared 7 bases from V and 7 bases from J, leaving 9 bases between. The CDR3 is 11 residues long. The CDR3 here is CASTLAHTQYF. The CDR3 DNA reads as TGTGCCAGCACGCTAGCTCATACGCAGTATTTT.

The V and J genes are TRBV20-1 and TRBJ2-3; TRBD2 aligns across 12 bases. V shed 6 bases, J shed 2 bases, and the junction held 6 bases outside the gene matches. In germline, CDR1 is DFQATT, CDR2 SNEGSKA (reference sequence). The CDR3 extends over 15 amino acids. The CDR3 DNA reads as TGCAGTGCCCGACTAGCGGGGGACTACACAGATACGCAGTATTTT. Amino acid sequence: CSARLAGDYTDTQYF.

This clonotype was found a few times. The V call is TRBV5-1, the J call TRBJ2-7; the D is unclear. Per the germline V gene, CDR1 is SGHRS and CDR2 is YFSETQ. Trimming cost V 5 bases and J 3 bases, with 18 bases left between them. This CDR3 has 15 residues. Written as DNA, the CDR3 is TGCGCCAGCAGTCTTGACGGCCCGAGAGGCTACGAGCAGTACGTC. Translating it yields CASSLDGPRGYEQYV.

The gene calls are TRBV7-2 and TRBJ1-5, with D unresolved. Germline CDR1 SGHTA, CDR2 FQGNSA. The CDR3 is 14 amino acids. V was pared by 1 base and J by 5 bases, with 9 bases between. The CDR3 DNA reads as TGTGCCAGCAGCTTAGATCAAACGGATCAGCCCCAGCATTTT. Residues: CASSLDQTDQPQHF.

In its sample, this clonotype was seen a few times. This CDR3 is CSAPRETLEAFF. CDR3 coding DNA: TGCAGTGCTCCTAGGGAGACCTTGGAAGCTTTCTTT. The chain carries TRBV20-1 and TRBJ1-1, with D unclear. CDR1 is DFQATT and CDR2 is SNEGSKA in the germline V gene (reference sequence). V was clipped by 5 bases and J by 8 bases, with 15 bases between them. The CDR3 extends over 12 amino acids.

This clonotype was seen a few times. CDR3 sequence reads: CASSQGSEPTNEKLFF. The DNA for the CDR3 is TGTGCCAGCAGCCAAGGTTCAGAACCAACTAATGAAAAACTGTTTTTT. J is TRBJ1-4 and V is TRBV4-2; D is unresolved. V was trimmed by 1 base and J by 0 bases, leaving 9 bases between them. The CDR3 is 16 residues long. In germline, CDR1 is LGHNA, CDR2 YNFKEQ.

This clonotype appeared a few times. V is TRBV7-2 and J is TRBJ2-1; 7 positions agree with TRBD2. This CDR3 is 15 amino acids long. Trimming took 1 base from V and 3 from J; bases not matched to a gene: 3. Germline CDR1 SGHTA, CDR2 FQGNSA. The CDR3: CASSLVASGYNEQFF. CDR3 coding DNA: TGTGCCAGCAGCTTAGTGGCTAGCGGCTACAATGAGCAGTTCTTC. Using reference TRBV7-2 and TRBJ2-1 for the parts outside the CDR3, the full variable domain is GAGVSQSPSNKVTEKGKDVELRCDPISGHTALYWYRQSLGQGLEFLIYFQGNSAPDKSGLPSDRFSAERTGGSVSTLTIQRTQQEDSAVYLCASSLVASGYNEQFFGPGTRLTVL.

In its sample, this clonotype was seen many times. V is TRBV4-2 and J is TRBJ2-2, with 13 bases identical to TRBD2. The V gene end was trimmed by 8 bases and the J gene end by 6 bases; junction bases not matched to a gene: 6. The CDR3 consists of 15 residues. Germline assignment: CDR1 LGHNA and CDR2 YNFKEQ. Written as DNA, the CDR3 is TGTGCCAGCGGACTAGCGGGGGCCTCGGCCGGGGAGCTGTTTTTT. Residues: CASGLAGASAGELFF.

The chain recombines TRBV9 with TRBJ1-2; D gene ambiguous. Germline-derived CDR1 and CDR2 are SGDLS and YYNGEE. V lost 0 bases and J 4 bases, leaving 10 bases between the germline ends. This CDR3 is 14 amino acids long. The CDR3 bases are TGTGCCAGCAGCGTAGGAGGGAACGCCTATGGCTACACCTTC. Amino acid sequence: CASSVGGNAYGYTF.

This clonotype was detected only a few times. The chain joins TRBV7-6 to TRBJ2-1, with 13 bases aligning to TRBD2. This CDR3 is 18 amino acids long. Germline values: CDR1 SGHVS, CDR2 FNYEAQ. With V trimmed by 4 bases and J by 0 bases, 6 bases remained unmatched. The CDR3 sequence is CASSSGLAGFTSYNEQFF. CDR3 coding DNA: TGTGCCAGCAGCTCGGGACTAGCGGGGTTCACCTCCTACAATGAGCAGTTCTTC.

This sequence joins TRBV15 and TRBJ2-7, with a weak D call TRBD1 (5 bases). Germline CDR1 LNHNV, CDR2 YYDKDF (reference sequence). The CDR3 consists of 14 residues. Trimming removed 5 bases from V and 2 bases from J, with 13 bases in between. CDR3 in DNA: TGTGCCACCAGCGGTGAAGACAGTACCTACGAGCAGTACTTC. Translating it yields CATSGEDSTYEQYF.

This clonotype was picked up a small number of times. As DNA, the CDR3 is TGTGCCAGCATGACTTCGACAGGAAAGGAAAACATTCAGTACTTC. It is translated as CASMTSTGKENIQYF. This rearrangement joins TRBV5-6 to TRBJ2-4; weak D call: TRBD1 (6 bases). Deletions cut 6 bases from V and 5 bases from J, with 18 bases between. The CDR3 has 15 residues. The V gene's germline CDR1 is SGHDT and CDR2 YYEEEE. Filled out from reference TRBV5-6 and TRBJ2-4, the complete variable domain reads DAGVTQSPTHLIKTRGQQVTLRCSPKSGHDTVSWYQQALGQGPQFIFQYYEEEERQRGNFPDRFSGHQFPNYSSELNVNALLLGDSALYLCASMTSTGKENIQYFGAGTRLSVL.

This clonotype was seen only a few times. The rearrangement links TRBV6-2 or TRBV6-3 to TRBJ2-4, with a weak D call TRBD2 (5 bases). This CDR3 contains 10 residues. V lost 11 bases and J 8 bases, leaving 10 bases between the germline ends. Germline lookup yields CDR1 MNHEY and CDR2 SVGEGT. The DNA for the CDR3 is TGTGCCGCGGGCCGGGACATTCAGTACTTC. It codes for CAAGRDIQYF.